These T cell receptor beta chains were read from a single sample in a study of post-analysis software for immune sequencing data. In TCRdb, the PCR reads were re-called with MiXCR into one record per CDR3 protein. The repertoire has hundreds of thousands of distinct CDR3 sequences, roughly 58% of them found once; the top ten carry 4.6%. Source material: blood. Receptors originate from a girl aged 10-17 years with multiple sclerosis. Each CDR3 is given with its conserved first and last residue. The D gene is left open where the match is weak. Not all rows give a size; the values are once, few, many and, for expanded clones, a class.

cdr3_nt cdr3_aa j_call clone_size v_call d_call
TGTGCCAGTAGTATAGTGGGAGGGGGCTTCAACGAGCAGTACTTC CASSIVGGGFNEQYF TRBJ2-7 NA TRBV19 NA
TGTGCCAACAGCGTATTATCCCACCGCACAGATACGCAGTATTTT CANSVLSHRTDTQYF TRBJ2-3 NA TRBV9 NA
TGTACCAGCAGCTTTCGCACCGGGACTAGCGGTGGGAGCTCCTACGAGCAGTACTTC CTSSFRTGTSGGSSYEQYF TRBJ2-7 NA TRBV7-9 TRBD2
TGTGCCAGCAGCTTAGGTCAGGGGGCAGGAGACTATGGCTACACCTTC CASSLGQGAGDYGYTF TRBJ1-2 NA TRBV7-8 TRBD1
TGCAGTGCTAGGGTGCGGACAGTCCCCTACGAGCAGTACTTC CSARVRTVPYEQYF TRBJ2-7 few TRBV20-1 NA
TGTGCCAGCAGCTTAGAATGGGACAGGGCAAGTGAGCAGTTCTTC CASSLEWDRASEQFF TRBJ2-1 few TRBV11-3 TRBD1
TGTGCCATCAGTGCCACTGGGAGGGTGAAGGGCTCGTCCGGCTCTGGGGCCAACGTCCTGACTTTC CAISATGRVKGSSGSGANVLTF TRBJ2-6 NA TRBV10-3 TRBD2
TGTGCCATCAGTGAGGCGCCCGGGACAGGGGGCGAGAGGGGCAATCAGCCCCAGCATTTT CAISEAPGTGGERGNQPQHF TRBJ1-5 NA TRBV10-3 TRBD1
TGCAGTGCTAAAAAAACTAGCTCCTACAATGAGCAGTTCTTC CSAKKTSSYNEQFF TRBJ2-1 NA TRBV20-1 NA
TGTGCCACCAGCGGACTAGCGGGAGGCTACGAGCAGTACTTC CATSGLAGGYEQYF TRBJ2-7 NA TRBV15 TRBD2
TGTGCCAGCAGCTTTGGGCAGTTCCTTTCACCCCTCCACTTT CASSFGQFLSPLHF TRBJ1-6 NA TRBV3-1 NA
TGTGCCAGCAGTTACGGACAGGGGGAGACCCAGTACTTC CASSYGQGETQYF TRBJ2-5 NA TRBV6-5 TRBD1
TGCAGTGCTAGAGGTGGGTCAGTCGAGCAGTTCTTC CSARGGSVEQFF TRBJ2-1 NA TRBV20-1 NA
TGTGCCAGCAGTAGGTCCGTCACTGAAGCTTTCTTT CASSRSVTEAFF TRBJ1-1 NA TRBV6-5 NA
TGCAGCACAACTTTGACTCCAGGGGGAGAGACCCAGTACTTC CSTTLTPGGETQYF TRBJ2-5 NA TRBV29-1 TRBD1
TGTGCCAGCAGGGCGACAGGGAAAGCGCAGTACTTC CASRATGKAQYF TRBJ2-5 few TRBV13 TRBD1
TGTGCCAGCACCCGACTTTGGGCTAGCGGGAGTCCGCGAGAGCAGTACTTC CASTRLWASGSPREQYF TRBJ2-7 NA TRBV2 TRBD2
TGCAGTGCCTCCGGGGACGGCTCCTACAATGAGCAGTTCTTC CSASGDGSYNEQFF TRBJ2-1 NA TRBV20-1 NA
TGCAGTGCTAGGAAAGCGGGGGGCACAGATACGCAGTATTTT CSARKAGGTDTQYF TRBJ2-3 NA TRBV20-1 TRBD2
TGCAGCGTAGTCATGACAGTTAGCACAGATACGCAGTATTTT CSVVMTVSTDTQYF TRBJ2-3 few TRBV29-1 NA
TGTGCCAGCAGTAGGGACAGTCGATATGGCTACACCTTC CASSRDSRYGYTF TRBJ1-2 many TRBV13 TRBD1
TGTGCCAGCAGTGAAGATTTAGCGGGGGGGCGTATCCAAGAGACCCAGTACTTC CASSEDLAGGRIQETQYF TRBJ2-5 NA TRBV2 TRBD2
TGCGCCAGCAGCTTGGCCCCTAGCGGGGGGGTAGAGACCCAGTACTTC CASSLAPSGGVETQYF TRBJ2-5 NA TRBV5-1 TRBD2
TGTGCCAGCAGGAGGGAAGGGCGGGTGAAGGATACGCAGTATTTT CASRREGRVKDTQYF TRBJ2-3 few TRBV12-3/TRBV12-4 NA
TGCAGCGTTGAGGCGCGGAGCACAGATACGCAGTATTTT CSVEARSTDTQYF TRBJ2-3 NA TRBV29-1 NA
TGTGCCAGCAGTGAAGCGGGAGGGCCATATAACGAGCAGTACTTC CASSEAGGPYNEQYF TRBJ2-7 NA TRBV12-3/TRBV12-4 TRBD2
TGCAGCGCCAAGGGGACAGGGCCCTACGAGCAGTACTTC CSAKGTGPYEQYF TRBJ2-7 few TRBV29-1 TRBD1
TGCACCAGCAGCTTGGCCCAAGGACTCTACAATGAGCAGTTCTTC CTSSLAQGLYNEQFF TRBJ2-1 NA TRBV5-1 NA